The clone carrying this T cell receptor beta chain was seen a few times. Cohorts were determined from participant-reported clinical history. The data were taken from a study of blood T cell repertoires in COVID-19. Using immunoSEQ multiplex PCR, the repertoire was profiled, and TCRdb retains in-frame clones only, with some absent. The sample contains about 250,000 clones, 86% of which appear only once. The CDR3 is made up of 16 amino acids. After removal of 3 bases from V and 9 bases from J, the junction contained 14 bases not matched to a gene. The germline V gene encodes CDR1 LNHDA and CDR2 SQIVND (reference sequence).

The specimen was PBMCs or T cells enriched from blood (not recorded which). This clonotype was obtained from a man aged 35 to 55 who had recovered from COVID-19. The genes are TRBV19 and TRBJ2-5; 9 positions match TRBD2. The CDR3 region has the DNA TGTGCCAGTAGTATGACGCTGCTAGCGGGGCGGGAGGCCCAGTACTTC. This encodes CASSMTLLAGREAQYF.